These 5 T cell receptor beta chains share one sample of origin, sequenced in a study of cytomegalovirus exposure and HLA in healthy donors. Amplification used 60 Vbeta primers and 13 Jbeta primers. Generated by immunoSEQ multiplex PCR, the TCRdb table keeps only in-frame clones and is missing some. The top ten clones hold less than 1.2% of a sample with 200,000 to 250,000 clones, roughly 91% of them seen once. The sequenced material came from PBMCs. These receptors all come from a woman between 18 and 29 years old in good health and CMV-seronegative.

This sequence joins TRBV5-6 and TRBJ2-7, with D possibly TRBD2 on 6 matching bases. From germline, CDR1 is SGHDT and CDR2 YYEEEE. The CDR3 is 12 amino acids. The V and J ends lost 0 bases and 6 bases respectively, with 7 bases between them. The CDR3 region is CASSLAGGEQYF. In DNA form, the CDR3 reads TGTGCCAGCAGCTTGGCCGGGGGCGAGCAGTACTTC.

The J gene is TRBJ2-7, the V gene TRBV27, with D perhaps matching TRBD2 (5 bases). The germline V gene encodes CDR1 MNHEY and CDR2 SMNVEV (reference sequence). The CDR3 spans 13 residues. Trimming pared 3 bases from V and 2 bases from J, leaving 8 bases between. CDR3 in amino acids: CASSFLGAYEQYF. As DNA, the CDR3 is TGTGCCAGCAGTTTCCTCGGGGCCTACGAGCAGTACTTC.

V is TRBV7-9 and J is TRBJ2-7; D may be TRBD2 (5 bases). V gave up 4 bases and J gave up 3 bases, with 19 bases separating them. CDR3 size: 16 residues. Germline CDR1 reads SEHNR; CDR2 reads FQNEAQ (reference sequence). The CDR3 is CASSSGLGLVGYEQYF. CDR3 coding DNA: TGTGCCAGCAGCTCAGGACTGGGTCTGGTAGGCTACGAGCAGTACTTC.

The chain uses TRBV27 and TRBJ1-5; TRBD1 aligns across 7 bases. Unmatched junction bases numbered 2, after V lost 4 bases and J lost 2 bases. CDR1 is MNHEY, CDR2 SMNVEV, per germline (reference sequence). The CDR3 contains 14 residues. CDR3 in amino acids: CASSSGQGNQPQHF. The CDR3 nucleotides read TGTGCCAGCAGTTCCGGACAGGGCAATCAGCCCCAGCATTTT.

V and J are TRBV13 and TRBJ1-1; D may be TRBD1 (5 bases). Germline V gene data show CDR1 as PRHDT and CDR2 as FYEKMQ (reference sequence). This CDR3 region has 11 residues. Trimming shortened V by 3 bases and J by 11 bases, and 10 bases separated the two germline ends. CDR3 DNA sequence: TGTGCCAGCAGCTTTGGGGCCGGGGCTTTCTTT. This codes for CASSFGAGAFF.